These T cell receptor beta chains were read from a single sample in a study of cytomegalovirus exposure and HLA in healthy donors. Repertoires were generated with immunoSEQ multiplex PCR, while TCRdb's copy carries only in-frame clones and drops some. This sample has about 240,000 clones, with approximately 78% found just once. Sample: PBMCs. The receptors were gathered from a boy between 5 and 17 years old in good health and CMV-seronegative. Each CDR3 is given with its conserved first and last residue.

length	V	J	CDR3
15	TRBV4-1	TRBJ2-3	CASSKGYPTGDTQYF
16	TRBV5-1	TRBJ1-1	CASSLDRALKGTEAFF
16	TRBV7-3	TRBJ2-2	CASSSLRTGNTGELFF
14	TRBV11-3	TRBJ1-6	CASSTGTGLPELHF
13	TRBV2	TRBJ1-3	CASTVGSGNTIYF
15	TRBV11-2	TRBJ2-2	CASSLTGANTGELFF
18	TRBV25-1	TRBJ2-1	CASSEPSGGGSSYNEQFF
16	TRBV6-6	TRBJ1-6	CASSPGQGSYNSPLHF
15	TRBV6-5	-	CASSPLAGVSYEQYF
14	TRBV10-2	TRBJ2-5	CATSDGSRGETQYF
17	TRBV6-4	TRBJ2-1	CASSGRGLAGEANEQFF
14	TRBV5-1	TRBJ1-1	CASSADSLNTEAFF
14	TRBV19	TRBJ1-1	CASSIRQGPTEAFF
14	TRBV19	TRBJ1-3	CASSQGSSGNTIYF
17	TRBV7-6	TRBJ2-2	CASSPTTSGRGTGELFF
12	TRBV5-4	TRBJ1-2	CASSLYDYGYTF
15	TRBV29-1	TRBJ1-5	CSVLGGRGSNQPQHF
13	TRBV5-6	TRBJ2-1	CASSSGRTNEQFF
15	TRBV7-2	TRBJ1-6	CASSFRTGRNSPLHF
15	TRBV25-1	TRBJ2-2	CASSETGAKTGELFF
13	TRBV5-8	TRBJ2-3	CASWSRGTDTQYF
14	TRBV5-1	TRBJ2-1	CASSLADPGNEQFF
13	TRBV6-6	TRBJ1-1	CASSPNRVGEAFF